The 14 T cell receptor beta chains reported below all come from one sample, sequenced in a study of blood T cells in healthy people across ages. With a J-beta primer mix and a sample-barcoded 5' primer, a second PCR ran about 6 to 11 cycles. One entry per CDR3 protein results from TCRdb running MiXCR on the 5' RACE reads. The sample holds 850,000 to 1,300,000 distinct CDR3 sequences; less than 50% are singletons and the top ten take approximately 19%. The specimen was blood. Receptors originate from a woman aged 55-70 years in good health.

As DNA, the CDR3 is TGTGCCAGCAGTCCCCTTCCCGTCGGGAGGAACCACGAGCAGTACTTC. Translated, it gives CASSPLPVGRNHEQYF. The chain employs TRBV25-1 and TRBJ2-4, with 7 bases matching TRBD2. The DNA end lines up better with TRBJ2-7; the J call may be wrong. Germline V CDR1 and CDR2: MGHDK, SYGVNS. This CDR3 is 16 amino acids long.

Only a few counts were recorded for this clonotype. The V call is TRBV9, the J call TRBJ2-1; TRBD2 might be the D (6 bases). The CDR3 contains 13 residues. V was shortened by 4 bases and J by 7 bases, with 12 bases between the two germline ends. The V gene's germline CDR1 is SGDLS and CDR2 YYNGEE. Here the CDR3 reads CASSTRDWNEQFF. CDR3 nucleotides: TGTGCCAGCAGCACGCGGGACTGGAATGAGCAGTTCTTC.

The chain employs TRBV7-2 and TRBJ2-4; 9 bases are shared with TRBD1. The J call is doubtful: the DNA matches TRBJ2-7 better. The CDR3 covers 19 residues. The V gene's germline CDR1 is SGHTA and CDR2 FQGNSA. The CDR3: CASSPGPGQGSRWVYEQYF. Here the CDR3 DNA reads TGTGCCAGCAGCCCCGGCCCGGGACAGGGTTCACGGTGGGTTTACGAGCAGTACTTC.

The CDR3 coding sequence is TGTGCCAGCAGCGTACTGGACCTGGGCATTCAGTACTTC. This encodes CASSVLDLGIQYF. V usage is TRBV9 and J usage is TRBJ2-4; D is unresolved. Trimming removed 1 base at V and 9 bases at J, with 11 bases between. The CDR3 length is 13 residues. Germline V lookup: CDR1 SGDLS, CDR2 YYNGEE.

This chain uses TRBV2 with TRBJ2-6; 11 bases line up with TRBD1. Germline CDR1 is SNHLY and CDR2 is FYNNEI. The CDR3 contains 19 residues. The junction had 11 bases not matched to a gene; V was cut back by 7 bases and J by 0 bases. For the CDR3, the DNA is TGTGCCAGCATGGGGACAGGGGGAGACCGGAACTCTGGGGCCAACGTCCTGACTTTC. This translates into CASMGTGGDRNSGANVLTF.

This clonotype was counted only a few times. The CDR3 is CSARDGLAYEQFF. The DNA of the CDR3 is TGCAGTGCTAGAGACGGACTAGCCTATGAGCAGTTCTTC. The V and J genes are TRBV20-1 and TRBJ2-1, with 8 bases identical to TRBD2. V lost 0 bases to trimming and J lost 8 bases; unmatched junction nucleotides: 3. CDR1 DFQATT and CDR2 SNEGSKA come from the germline V gene (reference sequence). This CDR3 region has 13 residues.

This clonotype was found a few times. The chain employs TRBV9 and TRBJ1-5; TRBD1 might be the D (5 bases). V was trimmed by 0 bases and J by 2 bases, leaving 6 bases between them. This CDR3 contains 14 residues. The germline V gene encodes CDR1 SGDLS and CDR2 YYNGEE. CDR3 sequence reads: CASSVAGGNQPQHF. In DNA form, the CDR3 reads TGTGCCAGCAGCGTAGCGGGGGGCAATCAGCCCCAGCATTTT.

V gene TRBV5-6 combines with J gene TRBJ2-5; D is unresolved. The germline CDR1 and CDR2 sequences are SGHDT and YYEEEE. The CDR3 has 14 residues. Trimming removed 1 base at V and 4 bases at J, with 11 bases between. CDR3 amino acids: CASSLRLASETQYF. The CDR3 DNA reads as TGTGCCAGCAGCTTGAGGCTGGCCTCAGAGACCCAGTACTTC.

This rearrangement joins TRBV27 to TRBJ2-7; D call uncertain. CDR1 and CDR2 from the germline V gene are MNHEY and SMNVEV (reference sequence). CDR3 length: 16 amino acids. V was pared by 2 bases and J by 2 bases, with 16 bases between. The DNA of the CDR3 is TGTGCCAGCAGTTTAGTTGGGAACGTTTGGGCCTACGAGCAGTACTTC. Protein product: CASSLVGNVWAYEQYF.

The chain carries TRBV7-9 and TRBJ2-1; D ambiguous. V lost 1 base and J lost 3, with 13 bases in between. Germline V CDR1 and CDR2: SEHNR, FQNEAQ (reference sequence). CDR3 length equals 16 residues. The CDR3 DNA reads TGTGCCAGCAGCTTAGAGGTGGGGATTGGCTACAATGAGCAGTTCTTC. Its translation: CASSLEVGIGYNEQFF.

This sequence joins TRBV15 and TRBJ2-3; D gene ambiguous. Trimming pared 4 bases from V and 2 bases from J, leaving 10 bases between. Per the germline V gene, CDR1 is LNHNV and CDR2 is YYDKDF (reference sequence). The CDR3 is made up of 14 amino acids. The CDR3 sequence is CATSTLEPTDTQYF. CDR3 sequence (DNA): TGTGCCACCAGCACACTTGAACCCACAGATACGCAGTATTTT.

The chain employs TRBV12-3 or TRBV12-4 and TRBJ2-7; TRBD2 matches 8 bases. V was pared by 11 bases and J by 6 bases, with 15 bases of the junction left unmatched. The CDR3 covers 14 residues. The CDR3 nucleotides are TGTGCCTGCACCCTTGGCGGGGGGACCACCGAGCAGTACTTC. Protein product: CACTLGGGTTEQYF.

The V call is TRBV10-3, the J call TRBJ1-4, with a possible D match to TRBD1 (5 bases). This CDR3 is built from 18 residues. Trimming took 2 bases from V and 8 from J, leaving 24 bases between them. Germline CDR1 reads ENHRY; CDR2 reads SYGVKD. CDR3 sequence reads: CAISEPTIGAPAGEKLFF. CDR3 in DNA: TGTGCCATCAGTGAGCCGACCATCGGGGCGCCGGCAGGGGAAAAACTGTTTTTT.

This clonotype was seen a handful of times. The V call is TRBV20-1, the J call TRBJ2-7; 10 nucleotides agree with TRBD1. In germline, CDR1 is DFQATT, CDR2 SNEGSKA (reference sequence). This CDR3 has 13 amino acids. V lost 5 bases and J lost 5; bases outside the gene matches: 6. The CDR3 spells CSADRDRGNEQYF. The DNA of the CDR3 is TGCAGTGCTGACCGGGACAGGGGCAACGAGCAGTACTTC.